The clone carrying this T cell receptor (beta chain) was observed a handful of times. Its antigen is as yet unknown. The data derive from a study of identical twins. Study-level results: Twin sharing of out-of-frame TCR alpha was underestimated by models in monozygotic pairs.

TCRdb re-derived calls from the 5' RACE reads in MiXCR, one entry per CDR3 protein. Among under 900,000 distinct CDR3 sequences, around 12% were seen once, and the ten largest hold about 1.5%. The CDR3 covers 13 residues. V shed 6 bases and J 3 bases; nucleotides not matched to a gene: 3. CDR1 is SNHLY and CDR2 is FYNNEI in the germline V gene. These data were also reused for a study on yellow fever vaccine responses in identical twins. From that second work: Twins reportedly had a vaccine T cell response that seemed partly convergent, partly personalized.

The sequence was collected from a woman between 18 and 29 years old in good health. V gene TRBV2 combines with J gene TRBJ1-2; TRBD1 agrees at 8 bases. Sequenced material: PBMCs. CDR3 region: CASRIQGDYGYTF. In nucleotides, the CDR3 is TGTGCCAGCAGGATACAGGGGGACTATGGCTACACCTTC.